This TCR beta chain was found in a study of CD8 T cells in Susac syndrome. RNA was extracted with the RNeasy kit, and a quantity of 0.5 to 1 ug was reverse transcribed using random hexamers. Amplification of the TCR beta CDR3 was carried out by immunoSEQ multiplex PCR, which spanned a total of 54 Vbeta and 13 Jbeta segments. TCRdb independently ran MiXCR on the immunoSEQ multiplex PCR reads; one entry per CDR3 protein. The sample records 250,000 to 300,000 distinct CDR3 sequences, approximately 85% being singletons. Trimming cost V 3 bases and J 1 base, with 10 bases left between them. The CDR3 extends over 15 amino acids. Germline values: CDR1 SNHLY, CDR2 FYNNEI.

V gene TRBV2 combines with J gene TRBJ2-1; a possible D gene is TRBD2 (5 bases). The sample taken for sequencing was CD8+ T cells from PBMCs. This sequence was found in a human donor with multiple sclerosis. CDR3 bases: TGTGCCAGCAGTGAGCGGCGGACTTCCTACAATGAGCAGTTCTTC. Translating it yields CASSERRTSYNEQFF.